This record concerns one T cell receptor beta chain sequence. MiXCR, applied by TCRdb to the RT-PCR reads, yields one record per CDR3 protein. The sample lists fewer than 800,000 distinct CDR3 sequences; 12% to 15% were seen once. Germline CDR1 is DFQATT and CDR2 is SNEGSKA (reference sequence). Trimming cost V 2 bases and J 5 bases, with 17 bases left between them. This CDR3 has 15 residues. This receptor was taken from a female donor in good health, serving as a healthy control. Source material: memory CD4+ T cells from blood. V and J are TRBV20-1 and TRBJ2-3, with TRBD2 as a possible D gene (5 bases). DNA for the CDR3: TGCAGTGCTAGAAATCCCCGAGGAGAGGGAGATACGCAGTATTTT. It is translated as CSARNPRGEGDTQYF.